This T cell receptor beta chain was profiled in a study of identical twins. From germline, CDR1 is LGHNT and CDR2 FRNRAP. The CDR3 is 20 residues long. Germline trimming cut 3 bases from V and 8 bases from J; bases unmatched to any gene: 19. Notes on the study in general: Invariant cells of the MAIT and iNKT types might have partly distorted the zero-insertion analyses. Cord blood beta clonotypes present at high abundance carried fewer insertions; no such pattern appeared in memory repertoires.

Only a few counts were recorded for this clonotype. Its antigen is currently unknown. One entry per CDR3 protein, called by TCRdb with MiXCR from the 5' RACE reads. The table records about 460,000 distinct CDR3 sequences, 11% to 15% of them present only once. The same data also went into a second study, on yellow fever vaccine responses in identical twins.

The chain recombines TRBV12-5 with TRBJ2-2; TRBD2 agrees at 12 bases. The sequenced material came from CD4+ T cells sorted from blood. The receptor was isolated from a woman between 18 and 29 years old in good health. CDR3 in DNA: TGTGCTAGTGGTTTCGGCCGGACTAGCGGGACCCACATCCCCCAGGGGGAGCTGTTTTTT. Its protein is CASGFGRTSGTHIPQGELFF.